One and the same sample provided the 24 T cell receptor beta chains below, sequenced in a study of T cells in Graves' hyperthyroidism and ophthalmopathy. TCR beta CDR3 regions were amplified from RNA. In the first-round RT-PCR of the TCR CDR3, the HTBI primer set was used. TCRdb reprocessed the multiplex PCR reads via MiXCR and lists one record per CDR3 protein. The data show hundreds of thousands of distinct CDR3 sequences, about 15% seen once. The source material was blood. The receptor source for this set is a woman aged 40 to 49 with Graves' ophthalmopathy.

A few counts support this clonotype. This chain uses TRBV29-1 with TRBJ2-3; 13 positions match TRBD2. The CDR3 sequence is 15 residues long. With V trimmed by 7 bases and J by 2 bases, 6 bases remained unmatched. Looked up from germline, CDR1 is SQVTM and CDR2 is ANQGSEA. The CDR3 DNA follows: TGCAGCGCACCCGGGACTAGCGGGGTCACAGATACGCAGTATTTT. Protein product: CSAPGTSGVTDTQYF.

This clonotype was detected many times. This chain uses TRBV20-1 with TRBJ2-7; 8 bases align to TRBD1. The V segment lost 2 bases and the J segment 7 bases; nucleotides outside the gene matches: 7. This CDR3 is built from 13 residues. The germline V gene encodes CDR1 DFQATT and CDR2 SNEGSKA (reference sequence). The CDR3 DNA is TGCAGTGCTAGACCAGGACAGGGTAAAGAGCAGTACTTC. It specifies CSARPGQGKEQYF.

A few counts support this clonotype. Since a much larger clone is just one base distant, this may be a read error. The chain links TRBV2 to TRBJ2-2; D unclear. V lost 7 bases, J lost 6 bases, and 6 bases lay in between. The CDR3 length is 11 residues. Germline values: CDR1 SNHLY, CDR2 FYNNEI. The CDR3 coding sequence is TGTGCCAGCAACGGCGCCGGGGAGCTGTTTTTT. Its protein product is CASNGAGELFF.

There are many counts of this clonotype. This chain links TRBV6-2 or TRBV6-3 with TRBJ2-2, with TRBD1 as a possible D gene (6 bases). CDR3 length equals 13 residues. V was clipped by 6 bases and J by 6 bases, with 11 bases between them. Germline-derived CDR1 and CDR2 are MNHEY and SVGEGT. The chain's CDR3 is CASSHRAAGELFF. DNA of the CDR3: TGTGCCAGCAGCCACAGGGCAGCCGGGGAGCTGTTTTTT.

This clonotype was counted many times. The chain couples TRBV29-1 to TRBJ1-1; TRBD1 is a possible D gene (5 bases). CDR1 is SQVTM, CDR2 ANQGSEA, per germline. CDR3 length: 14 residues. The V end was cut by 4 bases, the J end by 0 bases, with 12 bases between. The CDR3 DNA reads TGCAGCGTTGTGTTCCAGGGTATGAACACTGAAGCTTTCTTT. This codes for CSVVFQGMNTEAFF.

V and J are TRBV6-2 or TRBV6-3 and TRBJ2-3; D unresolved. The CDR3 extends over 15 amino acids. Per germline, CDR1 MNHEY and CDR2 SVGEGT. V shed 6 bases and J shed 0 bases, with 13 bases lying between them. CDR3 sequence: CASSAFPDSTDTQYF. The CDR3 DNA reads as TGTGCCAGCAGCGCCTTCCCGGATAGCACAGATACGCAGTATTTT.

This clonotype was seen just once. The V and J genes are TRBV6-1 and TRBJ1-2, with D perhaps matching TRBD1 (5 bases). Trimming pared 6 bases from V and 6 bases from J, leaving 23 bases between. In germline, CDR1 is MNHNS, CDR2 SASEGT. The CDR3 sequence is 16 residues long. The CDR3 DNA reads as TGTGCCAGCAGGGCCGGGAGTGGGGTCAGGGAAGATGGCTACACCTTC. Protein sequence: CASRAGSGVREDGYTF.

This clonotype occurred many times. The DNA of the CDR3 is TGTGCCATCAAGGGGCAGGTCCAAGAGACCCAGTACTTC. Amino acids: CAIKGQVQETQYF. The chain has TRBV10-3 and TRBJ2-5; D possibly corresponds to TRBD1 (5 bases). Germline V gene data show CDR1 as ENHRY and CDR2 as SYGVKD. There are 13 residues in the CDR3. V dropped 7 bases and J dropped 1 base, with 10 bases sitting between them.

This clonotype was counted ten times or more. This sequence joins TRBV11-2 and TRBJ2-7; a weak D match, TRBD1 (6 bases). The V end lost 5 bases, the J end lost 3 bases, and 20 bases lay between the germline ends. The CDR3 runs to 16 residues. CDR1 is SGHAT and CDR2 is FQNNGV in the germline V gene. The DNA for the CDR3 is TGTGCCAGCAGCCCACAAGCAGGGGATGCGAACTACGAGCAGTACTTC. It yields the protein CASSPQAGDANYEQYF.

This clonotype was counted at least ten times. The J gene is TRBJ1-1, the V gene TRBV3-1; D is uncertain. Trimming cost V 4 bases and J 5 bases, with 14 bases left between them. CDR1 and CDR2 from the germline V gene are LGHDT and YNNKEL (reference sequence). The CDR3 is 14 amino acids. CDR3 sequence reads: CASSRLREWTEAFF. DNA of the CDR3: TGTGCCAGCAGCCGCTTGAGGGAGTGGACTGAAGCTTTCTTT.

This clonotype was counted ten times or more. The V call is TRBV19, the J call TRBJ2-2, with D possibly TRBD2 on 5 matching bases. Germline CDR1 and CDR2: LNHDA and SQIVND (reference sequence). V lost 7 bases and J lost 4, with 16 bases in between. The CDR3 sequence is 15 residues long. The CDR3 sequence: CASKHYSDATGELFF. Here the CDR3 DNA reads TGTGCCAGTAAACACTATAGCGATGCCACCGGGGAGCTGTTTTTT.

At least ten counts were recorded for this clonotype. The chain is built from TRBV6-1 and TRBJ2-4; 7 nucleotides agree with TRBD1. V lost 11 bases and J lost 8; bases outside the gene matches: 12. The V gene's germline CDR1 is MNHNS and CDR2 SASEGT. The CDR3 has 13 amino acids. The CDR3 is CAALRQGPDIQYF. The CDR3 coding sequence is TGTGCCGCTCTAAGACAGGGTCCAGACATTCAGTACTTC.

The rearrangement uses TRBV7-2 and TRBJ2-7; 9 positions match TRBD2. Germline CDR1 and CDR2: SGHTA and FQGNSA. The CDR3 totals 17 residues. Trimming cost V 0 bases and J 2 bases; bases outside gene matches: 8. The CDR3: CASSLAQTSGAPYEQYF. The DNA for the CDR3 is TGTGCCAGCAGCTTAGCGCAGACTAGCGGAGCGCCCTACGAGCAGTACTTC.

This clonotype was detected only once. A read error may produce the germline difference seen at one junction end. The chain joins TRBV7-2 to TRBJ2-7; 12 bases agree with TRBD1. This CDR3 is built from 15 residues. Germline loops: CDR1 SGHTA, CDR2 FQGNSA. CDR3 nucleotides: TGTGCCAACAGCCGTAGGGACAGGGGGCCCTACGAGCAGTACTTC. Residues: CANSRRDRGPYEQYF.

This clonotype showed up many times. The rearrangement uses TRBV14 and TRBJ2-7, with D possibly being TRBD1 (6 bases). V was pared by 5 bases and J by 0 bases, with 14 bases between. The CDR3 spans 15 residues. The germline V gene has CDR1 SGHDN and CDR2 FVKESK. The CDR3 region has the DNA TGTGCCAGCAGCGGGAACAGGGACCTCTCCTACGAGCAGTACTTC. It specifies CASSGNRDLSYEQYF.

The V gene is TRBV11-2, the J gene TRBJ2-2; the D call may be TRBD1 or TRBD2 (6 bases each). CDR3 length: 17 residues. The V end was cut by 5 bases, the J end by 1 base, with 17 bases between. Germline V lookup: CDR1 SGHAT, CDR2 FQNNGV. The CDR3 loop is CASSGGAEQGNTGELFF. The CDR3 DNA sequence: TGTGCCAGCAGCGGAGGGGCCGAACAGGGGAACACCGGGGAGCTGTTTTTT.

The table lists this clonotype with many counts. This chain connects TRBV20-1 to TRBJ2-5, with D unclear. The CDR3 totals 11 residues. Trimming left V 4 bases short and J 4 bases short, with 7 bases between. In germline, CDR1 is DFQATT, CDR2 SNEGSKA (reference sequence). In nucleotides, the CDR3 is TGCAGTGCTACATTGGGAGAGACCCAGTACTTC. This sequence encodes CSATLGETQYF.

This clonotype was seen many times. This rearrangement joins TRBV27 to TRBJ1-5; TRBD1 might be the D (5 bases). The V end was cut by 2 bases, the J end by 7 bases, with 15 bases between. This CDR3 spans 15 amino acids. The germline CDR1 and CDR2 sequences are MNHEY and SMNVEV (reference sequence). The CDR3 sequence: CASSLGGAERQPQHF. CDR3 nucleotide sequence: TGTGCCAGCAGTTTAGGAGGGGCGGAAAGACAGCCCCAGCATTTT.

This clonotype occurred many times. The chain has TRBV19 and TRBJ1-1; D remains ambiguous. Germline CDR1 and CDR2: LNHDA and SQIVND (reference sequence). V was pared by 7 bases and J by 1 base, with 10 bases between. The CDR3 is 13 residues long. The CDR3 protein is CASNGYPNTEAFF. The DNA for the CDR3 is TGTGCCAGTAATGGGTACCCGAACACTGAAGCTTTCTTT.

This clonotype was observed a handful of times. The rearrangement links TRBV4-1 to TRBJ2-2; tentatively, D is TRBD1 (5 bases). From germline, CDR1 is MGHRA and CDR2 YSYEKL. The CDR3 runs 15 residues. The V end was cut by 2 bases, the J end by 1 base, with 8 bases between. CDR3: CASSQQGWNTGELFF. For the CDR3, the DNA is TGCGCCAGCAGCCAACAGGGTTGGAACACCGGGGAGCTGTTTTTT.

This clonotype was seen many times. The genes are TRBV20-1 and TRBJ1-1; D is ambiguous. The V gene's germline CDR1 is DFQATT and CDR2 SNEGSKA (reference sequence). The CDR3 runs 14 residues. Trimming shortened V by 0 bases and J by 7 bases, and 15 bases separated the two germline ends. The CDR3 coding sequence is TGCAGTGCTAGAGATCCTAGGGCGGCCGGTGAAGCTTTCTTT. Amino acids: CSARDPRAAGEAFF.

V and J are TRBV12-3 or TRBV12-4 and TRBJ1-2, with 7 bases that match TRBD1. CDR3 length: 15 amino acids. Unmatched junction bases numbered 7, after V lost 6 bases and J lost 0 bases. CDR3 sequence: CASSLTGSPNYGYTF. For the CDR3, the DNA is TGTGCCAGCAGCTTGACAGGGAGTCCTAACTATGGCTACACCTTC.

The V call is TRBV2, the J call TRBJ2-1; D not resolved. The germline V and J ends were trimmed by 11 bases and 3 bases, with 11 bases remaining between them. The CDR3 covers 12 residues. Germline values: CDR1 SNHLY, CDR2 FYNNEI. CDR3 sequence: CAPRSIYNEQFF. For the CDR3, the DNA is TGTGCCCCCCGGAGTATCTACAATGAGCAGTTCTTC. Together with reference TRBV2 and TRBJ2-1, the CDR3 gives the full variable domain: EPEVTQTPSHQVTQMGQEVILRCVPISNHLYFYWYRQILGQKVEFLVSFYNNEISEKSEIFDDQFSVERPDGSNFTLKIRSTKLEDSAMYFCAPRSIYNEQFFGPGTRLTVL.

This clonotype was counted ten times or more. The chain links TRBV30 to TRBJ2-2; 7 bases agree with TRBD1. With V trimmed by 5 bases and J by 4 bases, 4 bases remained unmatched. The length of the CDR3 is 13 residues. The V gene's germline CDR1 is GTSNPN and CDR2 SVGIG (reference sequence). CDR3 nucleotide sequence: TGTGCCTGGTCGGGACAGACCACCGGGGAGCTGTTTTTT. Translation: CAWSGQTTGELFF.